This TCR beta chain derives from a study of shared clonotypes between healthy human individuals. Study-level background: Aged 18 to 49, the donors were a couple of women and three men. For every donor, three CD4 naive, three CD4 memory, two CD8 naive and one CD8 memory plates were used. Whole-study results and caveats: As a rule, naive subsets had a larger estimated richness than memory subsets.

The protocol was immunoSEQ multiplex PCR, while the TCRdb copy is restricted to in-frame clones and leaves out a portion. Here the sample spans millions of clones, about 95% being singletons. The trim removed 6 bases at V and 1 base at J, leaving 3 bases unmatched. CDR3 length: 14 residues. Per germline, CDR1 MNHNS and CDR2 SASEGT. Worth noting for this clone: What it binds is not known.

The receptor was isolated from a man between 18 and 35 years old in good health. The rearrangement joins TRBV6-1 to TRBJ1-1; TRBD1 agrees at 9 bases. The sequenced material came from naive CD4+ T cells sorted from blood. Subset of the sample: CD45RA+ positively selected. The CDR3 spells CASREDRGNTEAFF. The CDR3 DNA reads TGTGCCAGCAGAGAGGACAGGGGGAACACTGAAGCTTTCTTT.